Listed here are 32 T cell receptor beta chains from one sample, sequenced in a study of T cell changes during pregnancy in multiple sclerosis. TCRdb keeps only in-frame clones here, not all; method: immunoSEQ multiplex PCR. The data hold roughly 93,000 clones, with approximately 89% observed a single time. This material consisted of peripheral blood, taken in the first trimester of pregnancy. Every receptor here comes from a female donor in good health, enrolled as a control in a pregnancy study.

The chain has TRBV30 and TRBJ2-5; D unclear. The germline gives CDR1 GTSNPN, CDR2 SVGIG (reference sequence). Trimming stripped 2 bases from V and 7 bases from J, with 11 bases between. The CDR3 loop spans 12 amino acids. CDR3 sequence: CAWSITTGTQYF. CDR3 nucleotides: TGTGCCTGGAGTATAACAACGGGGACCCAGTACTTC. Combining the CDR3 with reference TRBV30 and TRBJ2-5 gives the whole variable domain SQTIHQWPATLVQPVGSPLSLECTVEGTSNPNLYWYRQAAGRGLQLLFYSVGIGQISSEVPQNLSASRPQDRQFILSSKKLLLSDSGFYLCAWSITTGTQYFGPGTRLLVL.

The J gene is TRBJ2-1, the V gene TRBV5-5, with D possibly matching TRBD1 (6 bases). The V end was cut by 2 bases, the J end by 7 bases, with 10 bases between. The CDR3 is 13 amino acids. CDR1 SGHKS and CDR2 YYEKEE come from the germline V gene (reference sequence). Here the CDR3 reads CASSLRTANEQFF. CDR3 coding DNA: TGTGCCAGCAGCTTACGGACAGCAAATGAGCAGTTCTTC. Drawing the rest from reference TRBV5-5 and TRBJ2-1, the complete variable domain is DAGVTQSPTHLIKTRGQQVTLRCSPISGHKSVSWYQQVLGQGPQFIFQYYEKEERGRGNFPDRFSARQFPNYSSELNVNALLLGDSALYLCASSLRTANEQFFGPGTRLTVL.

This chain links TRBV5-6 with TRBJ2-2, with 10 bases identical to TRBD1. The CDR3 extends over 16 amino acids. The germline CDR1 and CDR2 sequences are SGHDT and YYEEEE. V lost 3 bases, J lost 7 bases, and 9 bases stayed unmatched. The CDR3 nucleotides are TGTGCCAGCAGCTCGCGGGACAGGGGATTTATCGGGGAGCTGTTTTTT. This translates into CASSSRDRGFIGELFF.

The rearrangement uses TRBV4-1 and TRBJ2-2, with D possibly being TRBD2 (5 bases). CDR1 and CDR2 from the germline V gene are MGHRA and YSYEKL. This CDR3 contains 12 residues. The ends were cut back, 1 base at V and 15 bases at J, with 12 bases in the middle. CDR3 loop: CASSQAPGSMFF. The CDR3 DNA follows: TGCGCCAGCAGCCAAGCCCCGGGATCGATGTTTTTT.

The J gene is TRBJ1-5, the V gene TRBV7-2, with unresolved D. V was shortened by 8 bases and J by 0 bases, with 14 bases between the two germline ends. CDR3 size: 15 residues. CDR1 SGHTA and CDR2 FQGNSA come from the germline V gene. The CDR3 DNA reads TGTGCCAGCCGCGTAAATCTGAATAGCAATCAGCCCCAGCATTTT. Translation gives CASRVNLNSNQPQHF.

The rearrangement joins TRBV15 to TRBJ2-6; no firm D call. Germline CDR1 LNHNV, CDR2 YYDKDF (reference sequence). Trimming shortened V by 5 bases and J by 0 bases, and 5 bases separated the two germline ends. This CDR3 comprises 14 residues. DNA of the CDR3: TGTGCCACCAGCCCAGACTCTGGGGCCAACGTCCTGACTTTC. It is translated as CATSPDSGANVLTF.

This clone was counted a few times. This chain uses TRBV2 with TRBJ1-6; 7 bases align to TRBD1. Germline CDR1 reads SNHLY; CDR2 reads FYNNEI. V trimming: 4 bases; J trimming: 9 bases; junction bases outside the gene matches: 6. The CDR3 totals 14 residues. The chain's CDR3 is CASSGQGNISPLHF. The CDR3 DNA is TGTGCCAGCAGTGGACAGGGCAATATTTCACCCCTCCACTTT.

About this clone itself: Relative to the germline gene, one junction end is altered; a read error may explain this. CDR3 sequence reads: CASSLGAKYGYTF. DNA for the CDR3: TGTGCCAGCAGCCTTGGGGCTAAGTATGGCTACACCTTC. The V and J genes are TRBV5-6 and TRBJ1-2; D may be TRBD1 (5 bases). Germline CDR1 and CDR2: SGHDT and YYEEEE. This CDR3 spans 13 amino acids.

The CDR3 nucleotides are TGCGCCAGCAGCCAAGCCGCAGGACAGCCATATGGCTACACCTTC. Its protein product is CASSQAAGQPYGYTF. V and J are TRBV4-3 and TRBJ1-2, with D perhaps TRBD1 (6 bases). The germline CDR1 and CDR2 sequences are LGHNA and YSLEER. CDR3 size: 15 residues. Deletions cut 1 base from V and 5 bases from J, with 14 bases between.

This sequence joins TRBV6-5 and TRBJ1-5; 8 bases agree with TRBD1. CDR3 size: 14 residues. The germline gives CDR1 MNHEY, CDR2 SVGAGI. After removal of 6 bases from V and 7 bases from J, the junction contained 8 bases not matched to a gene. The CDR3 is CASSPTGVLQPQHF. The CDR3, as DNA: TGTGCCAGCAGCCCGACAGGGGTACTCCAGCCCCAGCATTTT.

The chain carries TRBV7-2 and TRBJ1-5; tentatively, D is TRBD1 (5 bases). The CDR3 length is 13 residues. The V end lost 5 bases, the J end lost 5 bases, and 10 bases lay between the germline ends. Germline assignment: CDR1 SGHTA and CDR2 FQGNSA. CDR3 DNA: TGTGCCAGCAGCGCGGGACTCCATCAGCCCCAGCATTTT. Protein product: CASSAGLHQPQHF.

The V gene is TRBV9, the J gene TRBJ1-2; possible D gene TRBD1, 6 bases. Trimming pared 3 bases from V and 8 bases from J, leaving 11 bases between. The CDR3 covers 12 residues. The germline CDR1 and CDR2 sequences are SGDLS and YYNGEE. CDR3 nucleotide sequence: TGTGCCAGCAGCGATCAGGGGTGGGGCTACACCTTC. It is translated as CASSDQGWGYTF.

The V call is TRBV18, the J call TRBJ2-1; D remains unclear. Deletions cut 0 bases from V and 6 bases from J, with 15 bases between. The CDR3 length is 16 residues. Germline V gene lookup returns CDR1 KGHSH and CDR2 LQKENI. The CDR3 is CASSPPRATFGNEQFF. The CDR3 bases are TGTGCCAGCTCACCACCGAGAGCAACCTTCGGCAATGAGCAGTTCTTC. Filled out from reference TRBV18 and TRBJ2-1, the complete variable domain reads NAGVMQNPRHLVRRRGQEARLRCSPMKGHSHVYWYRQLPEEGLKFMVYLQKENIIDESGMPKERFSAEFPKEGPSILRIQQVVRGDSAAYFCASSPPRATFGNEQFFGPGTRLTVL.

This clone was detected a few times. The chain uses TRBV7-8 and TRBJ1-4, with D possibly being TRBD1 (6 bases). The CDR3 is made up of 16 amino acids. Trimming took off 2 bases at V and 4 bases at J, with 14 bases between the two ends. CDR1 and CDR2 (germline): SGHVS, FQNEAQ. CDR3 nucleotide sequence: TGTGCCAGCAGCTTATTGATCGGGACAAGTAATGAAAAACTGTTTTTT. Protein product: CASSLLIGTSNEKLFF.

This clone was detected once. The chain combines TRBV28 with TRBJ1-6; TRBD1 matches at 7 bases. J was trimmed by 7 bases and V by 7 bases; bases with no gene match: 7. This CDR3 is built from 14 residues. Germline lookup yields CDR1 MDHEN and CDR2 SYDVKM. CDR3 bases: TGTGCCAGCACCCCGGGACAGTCCAATTCACCCCTCCACTTT. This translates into CASTPGQSNSPLHF.

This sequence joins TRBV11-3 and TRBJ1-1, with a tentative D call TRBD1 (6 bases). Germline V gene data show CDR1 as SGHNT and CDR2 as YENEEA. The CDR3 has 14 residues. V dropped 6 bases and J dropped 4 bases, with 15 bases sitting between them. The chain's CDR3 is CASSYSGEGTEAFF. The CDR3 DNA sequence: TGTGCCAGCAGTTATTCAGGGGAAGGCACTGAAGCTTTCTTT.

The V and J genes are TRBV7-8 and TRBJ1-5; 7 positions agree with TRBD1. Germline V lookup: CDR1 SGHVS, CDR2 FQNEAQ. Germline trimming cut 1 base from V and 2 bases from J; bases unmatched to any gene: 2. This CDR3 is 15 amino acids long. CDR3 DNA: TGTGCCAGCAGCTTAGTCACAGGGGGCAATCAGCCCCAGCATTTT. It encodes CASSLVTGGNQPQHF.

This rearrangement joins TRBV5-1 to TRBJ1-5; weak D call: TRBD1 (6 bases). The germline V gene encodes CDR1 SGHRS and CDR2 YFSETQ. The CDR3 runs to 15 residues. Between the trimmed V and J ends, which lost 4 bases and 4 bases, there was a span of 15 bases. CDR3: CASSREGGFNQPQHF. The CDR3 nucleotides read TGCGCCAGCAGCAGAGAGGGGGGGTTTAATCAGCCCCAGCATTTT. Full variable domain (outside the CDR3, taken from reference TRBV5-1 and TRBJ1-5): KAGVTQTPRYLIKTRGQQVTLSCSPISGHRSVSWYQQTPGQGLQFLFEYFSETQRNKGNFPGRFSGRQFSNSRSEMNVSTLELGDSALYLCASSREGGFNQPQHFGDGTRLSIL.

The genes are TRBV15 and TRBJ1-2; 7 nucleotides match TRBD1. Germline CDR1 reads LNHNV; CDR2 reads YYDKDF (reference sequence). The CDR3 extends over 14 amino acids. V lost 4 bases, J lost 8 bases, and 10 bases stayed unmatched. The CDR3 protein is CATSKYQGGWGYTF. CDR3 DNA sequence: TGTGCCACCAGCAAGTATCAGGGGGGATGGGGCTACACCTTC.

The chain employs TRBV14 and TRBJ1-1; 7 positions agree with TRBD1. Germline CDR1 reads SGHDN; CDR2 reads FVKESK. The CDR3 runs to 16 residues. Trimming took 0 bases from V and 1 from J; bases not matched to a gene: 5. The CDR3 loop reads CASSQDLGQWNTEAFF. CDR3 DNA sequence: TGTGCCAGCAGCCAAGATCTGGGACAGTGGAACACTGAAGCTTTCTTT. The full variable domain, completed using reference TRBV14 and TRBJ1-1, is EAGVTQFPSHSVIEKGQTVTLRCDPISGHDNLYWYRRVMGKEIKFLLHFVKESKQDESGMPNNRFLAERTGGTYSTLKVQPAELEDSGVYFCASSQDLGQWNTEAFFGQGTRLTVV.

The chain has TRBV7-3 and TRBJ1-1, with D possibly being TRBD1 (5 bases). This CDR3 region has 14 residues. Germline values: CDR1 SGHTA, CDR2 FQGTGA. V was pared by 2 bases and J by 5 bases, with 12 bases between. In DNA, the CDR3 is TGTGCCAGCAGCTTATCTGGGGGGACGACTGAAGCTTTCTTT. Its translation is CASSLSGGTTEAFF.

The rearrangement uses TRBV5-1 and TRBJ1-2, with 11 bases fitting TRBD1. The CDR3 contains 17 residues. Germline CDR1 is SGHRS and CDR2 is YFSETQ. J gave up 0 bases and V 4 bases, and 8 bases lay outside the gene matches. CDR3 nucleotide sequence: TGCGCCAGCAGCGGCAGGGACAGGGGGAGGACTAACTATGGCTACACCTTC. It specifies CASSGRDRGRTNYGYTF.

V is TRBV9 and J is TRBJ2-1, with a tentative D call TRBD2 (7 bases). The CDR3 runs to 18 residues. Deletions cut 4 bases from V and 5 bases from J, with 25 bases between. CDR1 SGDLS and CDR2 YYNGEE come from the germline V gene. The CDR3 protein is CASSYRRGGVPGDNEQFF. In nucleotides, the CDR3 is TGTGCCAGCAGCTATCGAAGGGGGGGGGTCCCAGGGGACAATGAGCAGTTCTTC.

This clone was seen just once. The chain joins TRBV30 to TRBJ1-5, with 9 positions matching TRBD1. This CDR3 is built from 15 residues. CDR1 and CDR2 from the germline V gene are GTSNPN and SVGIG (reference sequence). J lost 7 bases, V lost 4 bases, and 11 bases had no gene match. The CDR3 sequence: CAWTPPDRGRQPQHF. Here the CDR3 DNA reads TGTGCCTGGACCCCACCGGACAGGGGACGACAGCCCCAGCATTTT.

CDR3 in DNA: TGTGCCTGGAGTCTACAAGCAGGGGTTGGCTACACCTTC. Translated, it gives CAWSLQAGVGYTF. The rearrangement joins TRBV30 to TRBJ1-2; D may be TRBD1 (6 bases). The V end lost 2 bases, the J end lost 7 bases, and 14 bases lay between the germline ends. This CDR3 comprises 13 residues. Germline V CDR1 and CDR2: GTSNPN, SVGIG (reference sequence).

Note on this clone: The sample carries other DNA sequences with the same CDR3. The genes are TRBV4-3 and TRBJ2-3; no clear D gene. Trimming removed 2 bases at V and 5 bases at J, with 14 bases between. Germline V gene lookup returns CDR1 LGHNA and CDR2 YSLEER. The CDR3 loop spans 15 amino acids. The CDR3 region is CASSQSAVDEDTQYF. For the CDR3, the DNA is TGCGCCAGCAGCCAATCGGCGGTAGATGAAGATACGCAGTATTTT.

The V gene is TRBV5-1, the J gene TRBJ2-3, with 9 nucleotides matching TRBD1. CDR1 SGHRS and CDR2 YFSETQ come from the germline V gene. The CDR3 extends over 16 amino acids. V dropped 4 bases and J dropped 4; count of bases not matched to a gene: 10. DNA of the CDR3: TGCGCCAGCAGCCTCTCTGGGACAGGGTCGGCAGATACGCAGTATTTT. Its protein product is CASSLSGTGSADTQYF.

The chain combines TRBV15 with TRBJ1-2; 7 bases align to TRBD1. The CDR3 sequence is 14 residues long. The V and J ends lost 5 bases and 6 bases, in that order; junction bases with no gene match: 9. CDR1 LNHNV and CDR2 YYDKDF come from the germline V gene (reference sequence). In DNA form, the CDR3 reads TGTGCCACCAGCGTAACAGGGGCTCAGGATGGCTACACCTTC. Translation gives CATSVTGAQDGYTF.

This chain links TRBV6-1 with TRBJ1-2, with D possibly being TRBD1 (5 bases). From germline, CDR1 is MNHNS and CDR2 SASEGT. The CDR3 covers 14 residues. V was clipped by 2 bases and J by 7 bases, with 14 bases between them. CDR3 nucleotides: TGTGCCAGCAGTGAACAGGGTCAAGTGAGTGGCTACACCTTC. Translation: CASSEQGQVSGYTF.

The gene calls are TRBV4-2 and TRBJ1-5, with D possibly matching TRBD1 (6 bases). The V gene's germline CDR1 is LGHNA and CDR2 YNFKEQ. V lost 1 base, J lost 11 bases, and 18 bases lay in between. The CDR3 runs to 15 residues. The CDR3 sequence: CASSQAGVDFSAQHF. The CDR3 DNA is TGTGCCAGCAGCCAAGCAGGGGTGGATTTTTCGGCCCAGCATTTT.

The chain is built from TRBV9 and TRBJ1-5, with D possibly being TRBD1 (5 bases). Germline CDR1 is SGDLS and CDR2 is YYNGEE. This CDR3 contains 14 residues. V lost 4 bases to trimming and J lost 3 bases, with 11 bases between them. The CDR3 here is CASSPRGVNQPQHF. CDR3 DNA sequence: TGTGCCAGCAGCCCCCGGGGGGTCAATCAGCCCCAGCATTTT.

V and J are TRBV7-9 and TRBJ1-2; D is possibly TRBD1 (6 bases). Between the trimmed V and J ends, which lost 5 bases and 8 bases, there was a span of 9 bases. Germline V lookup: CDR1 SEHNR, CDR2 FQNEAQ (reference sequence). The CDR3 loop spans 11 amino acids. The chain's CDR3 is CASSLRGGYTF. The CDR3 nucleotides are TGTGCCAGCAGCCTCAGGGGCGGCTACACCTTC.